Following are 2 T cell receptor beta chains from one sample sequenced in a study of regulatory T cells in long-lasting Graves disease. iRepertoire HTBI primers and Arm-PCR of CDR3 regions built TCR beta libraries. Each CDR3 protein is one row after TCRdb ran MiXCR on the multiplex PCR reads. The repertoire holds a few hundred thousand distinct CDR3 sequences, with 20% to 25% as singletons. Described time point: persistent/refractory GD, antithyroid drugs over 5 years with positive TRAb. Extracted PBMC RNA gave rise to the TCR library. Sequenced here: peripheral blood mononuclear cells (PBMCs), sampled when the disease was refractory, from a patient treated with antithyroid drugs. The receptors shown here come from a female donor with Graves disease.

The sample holds a few counts of this clonotype. Written as DNA, the CDR3 is TGTGCCAGCAGCCCGACAGGGTTTCTTGGCTACACCTTC. Its protein product is CASSPTGFLGYTF. This chain uses TRBV7-2 with TRBJ1-2; 7 nucleotides match TRBD1. This CDR3 contains 13 residues. CDR1 SGHTA and CDR2 FQGNSA come from the germline V gene. Losses at the gene ends were 5 bases for V and 7 bases for J; bases not matched to a gene: 7.

This clonotype showed up many times. The gene calls are TRBV20-1 and TRBJ2-5; D may correspond to TRBD1 or TRBD2 (6 bases each). Per germline, CDR1 DFQATT and CDR2 SNEGSKA (reference sequence). The CDR3 runs to 13 residues. V was clipped by 6 bases and J by 0 bases, with 11 bases between them. CDR3 sequence: CSARDNYQETQYF. CDR3 sequence (DNA): TGCAGTGCGCGGGACAACTACCAAGAGACCCAGTACTTC.